This T cell receptor beta chain was captured by sequencing in a study of blood T cell repertoires in COVID-19. Across the whole study: The United States, Italy and Spain were the sources of the acute and convalescent COVID-19 samples. T cells, B-cell-depleted T cells, or PBMCs supplied cDNA or gDNA.

Source study methods: It was from reference gene primer amplification that nucleated cell counts were estimated. The table came from immunoSEQ multiplex PCR; TCRdb's copy has only in-frame clones and leaves some out. Clone size and V and J calls were adopted from that table, with D and trimming inferred from the DNA. The table lists fewer than 200,000 clones, around nine tenths of them singletons. This TCR was sampled from a man aged 45-60 years with acute or convalescent COVID-19. Sequenced input: peripheral blood.

The CDR3 region is CASSYGGPKEQYF. The CDR3 nucleotides read TGTGCCAGCTCTTACGGGGGGCCGAAGGAGCAGTACTTC. The chain employs TRBV28 and TRBJ2-7, with a possible D match to TRBD2 (7 bases). CDR1 and CDR2 (germline): MDHEN, SYDVKM. Between the trimmed V and J ends, which lost 8 bases and 7 bases, there was a span of 18 bases. CDR3 size: 13 residues. The full variable domain, its missing parts supplied by reference TRBV28 and TRBJ2-7, is DVKVTQSSRYLVKRTGEKVFLECVQDMDHENMFWYRQDPGLGLRLIYFSYDVKMKEKGDIPEGYSVSREKKERFSLILESASTNQTSMYLCASSYGGPKEQYFGPGTRLTVT.